Sequencing of this TCR beta chain was carried out in a study of blood T cell repertoires in COVID-19. This clone appeared once. Participants were aged about 18 to 90 years, lived in around 22 US areas, and enrolled virtually. Participants' own reports of clinical history determined their cohort assignment. Profiled with immunoSEQ multiplex PCR; TCRdb holds only in-frame clones, not every one. Here the sample spans 150,000 to 200,000 clones, roughly three quarters being singletons. V was shortened by 0 bases and J by 0 bases, with 14 bases between the two germline ends. The CDR3 runs 17 residues. Germline V gene lookup returns CDR1 LGHDT and CDR2 YNNKEL (reference sequence).

The receptor was derived from a woman in her forties or fifties with acute COVID-19. The rearrangement joins TRBV3-1 (or the pseudogene TRBV3-2) to TRBJ1-1; D unresolved. Sequencing used PBMCs or T cells enriched from blood (not recorded which). In DNA form, the CDR3 reads TGTGCCAGCAGCCAAGAAGTTCAGGTCGGCATGAACACTGAAGCTTTCTTT. This encodes CASSQEVQVGMNTEAFF.